A selection of T cell receptor beta chains follows, all from one sample in a study of cytomegalovirus exposure and HLA in healthy donors. TCRdb's copy holds only in-frame clones and misses some; the assay was immunoSEQ multiplex PCR. The profile covers roughly 120,000 clones, with more than 65% appearing a single time and approximately 3.1% taken by the ten largest. Sequenced input: PBMCs. The receptor source for this set is a woman under 30 in good health and CMV-seropositive. CDR3s include the opening cysteine and the closing phenylalanine or tryptophan. A D gene is named only where the DNA matches it firmly. Only some rows state a clone size, as once, few, many or a class for expanded clones.

TRBJ1-5	NA	TRBV2	TRBD1	TGTGCCAGCAGTACGACAGGGGATAGCAATCAGCCCCAGCATTTT	CASSTTGDSNQPQHF
TRBJ2-1	NA	TRBV7-3	NA	TGTGCCAGCAGCTTAGGGGGCAGATCCTACAATGAGCAGTTCTTC	CASSLGGRSYNEQFF
TRBJ1-2	NA	TRBV30	TRBD1	TGTGCCTGGCGGGACAGTTCCTATGGCTACACCTTC	CAWRDSSYGYTF
TRBJ2-3	once	TRBV6-5	TRBD1	TGTGCCAGCAGGACCAGGGGGCCTAGCACAGATACGCAGTATTTT	CASRTRGPSTDTQYF
TRBJ2-3	NA	TRBV5-6	NA	TGTGCCAGCAGCCGATTACCACTCAATTCGGGAGATACGCAGTATTTT	CASSRLPLNSGDTQYF
TRBJ2-3	NA	TRBV10-1	TRBD2	TGCGCCAGCAGCGGGATTAGCGGGGGGCGGGGCACAGATACGCAGTATTTT	CASSGISGGRGTDTQYF
TRBJ2-2	NA	TRBV7-9	TRBD1	TGTGCCAGCAGCGTAAACAGGGGGCCGAACACCGGGGAGCTGTTTTTT	CASSVNRGPNTGELFF
TRBJ1-2	NA	TRBV4-1	NA	TGCGCCAGCAGCTTACAGGGTGAGGCTAACTATGGCTACACCTTC	CASSLQGEANYGYTF
TRBJ2-5	NA	TRBV2	TRBD1	TGTGCCAGCAGTAGGGACAGGCCGGGAACATACCAAGAGACCCAGTACTTC	CASSRDRPGTYQETQYF
TRBJ2-1	NA	TRBV4-1	TRBD2	TGCGCCAGCAGCCAACTAGCGGGGGGGGCAAGGAATGAGCAGTTCTTC	CASSQLAGGARNEQFF
TRBJ2-1	NA	TRBV10-3	TRBD2	TGTGCCATCAGTGCGGGGGGCTCCTACAATGAGCAGTTCTTC	CAISAGGSYNEQFF
TRBJ2-2	NA	TRBV5-4	TRBD2	TGTGCCAGCAGCTACGGACTAGCGGGCGAAAAAGGAACCGGGGAGCTGTTTTTT	CASSYGLAGEKGTGELFF
TRBJ2-7	NA	TRBV5-1	NA	TGCGCCAGCGGCCCAAGGGGAAGCTCCTACGAGCAGTACTTC	CASGPRGSSYEQYF
TRBJ1-1	NA	TRBV12-5	NA	TGTGCTAGTGGTTTCTCGGGGGGGAAGGAGAACACTGAAGCTTTCTTT	CASGFSGGKENTEAFF
TRBJ2-5	NA	TRBV29-1	NA	TGCAGCGTTGAGTTCCTAGCGAGAACCCAAGAGACCCAGTACTTC	CSVEFLARTQETQYF
TRBJ1-2	NA	TRBV6-1	NA	TGTGCCAGCAGCCCCACTGAGGGATGGGTCTATGGCTACACCTTC	CASSPTEGWVYGYTF
TRBJ1-1	NA	TRBV28	TRBD1	TGTGCCAGCAGTCCCGGGACAGAGATCACTGAAGCTTTCTTT	CASSPGTEITEAFF
TRBJ1-6	NA	TRBV6-6	NA	TGTGCCAGCAGTTACTCGACGGGGGACTATAATTCACCCCTCCACTTT	CASSYSTGDYNSPLHF
TRBJ2-7	once	TRBV6-5	NA	TGTGCCAGCAGTTCTCGGACAGCGACCTCCCACTACGAGCAGTACTTC	CASSSRTATSHYEQYF
TRBJ2-7	NA	TRBV4-1	TRBD2	TGCGCCAGCAGCCAAGATGCGACTAGCGGGGGGATAAACTACGAGCAGTACTTC	CASSQDATSGGINYEQYF
TRBJ1-5	once	TRBV5-1	TRBD1	TGCGCCAGCAGCGTGACAGGGGACCTCAATCAGCCCCAGCATTTT	CASSVTGDLNQPQHF
TRBJ1-2	once	TRBV12-5	NA	TGTGCTAGTGGTTTAGACATCAACTATGGCTACACCTTC	CASGLDINYGYTF
TRBJ1-6	NA	TRBV6-1	TRBD1	TGTGCCAGCAGTGGACAGGGCGGCGGTAATTCACCCCTCCACTTT	CASSGQGGGNSPLHF
TRBJ2-7	NA	TRBV7-9	NA	TGTGCCAGCAGCCCCCATTCACAGAGCAGCTCCTACGAGCAGTACTTC	CASSPHSQSSSYEQYF
TRBJ2-1	once	TRBV9	TRBD1	TGTGCCAGCAGCGTAAGGGGGACAGGGGCCAACAATGAGCAGTTCTTC	CASSVRGTGANNEQFF
TRBJ2-1	NA	TRBV5-4	TRBD2	TGTGCCAGCAGCCCGGGACTAGCGGGGTGGAATGAGCAGTTCTTC	CASSPGLAGWNEQFF
TRBJ2-3	NA	TRBV11-2	NA	TGTGCCAGCAGCTTAGTAGCAGGGGGCACAGATACGCAGTATTTT	CASSLVAGGTDTQYF
TRBJ1-2	NA	TRBV4-1	TRBD1	TGCGCCAGCAGCCCGCCCGGGACAGGGGAAGGGGGCTACACCTTC	CASSPPGTGEGGYTF
TRBJ2-3	NA	TRBV5-6	NA	TGTGCCAGCAGCCTTAGCGAGAGCACAGATACGCAGTATTTT	CASSLSESTDTQYF
TRBJ1-4	NA	TRBV6-1	TRBD1	TGTGCCAGCAGTGGGGGACAGGGGAATGAAAAACTGTTTTTT	CASSGGQGNEKLFF
TRBJ2-5	NA	TRBV5-1	NA	TGCGCCAGCAGCTTGGGAGGTCTCCAAGAGACCCAGTACTTC	CASSLGGLQETQYF
TRBJ2-2	NA	TRBV6-6	TRBD2	TGTGCCAGCAGTTACAGCGGGGACAACACCGGGGAGCTGTTTTTT	CASSYSGDNTGELFF
TRBJ2-3	NA	TRBV25-1	NA	TGTGCCAGTAGGGGAGATACGCAGTATTTT	CASRGDTQYF
TRBJ2-2	NA	TRBV18	NA	TGTGCCAGCTCACCACGCGGCGTAGGAAACACCGGGGAGCTGTTTTTT	CASSPRGVGNTGELFF
TRBJ2-5	NA	TRBV5-1	NA	TGCGCCAGCAGCTTGGAGGACTCCGTTGGGGAGACCCAGTACTTC	CASSLEDSVGETQYF
TRBJ1-1	NA	TRBV25-1	NA	TGTGCCAGCAGTGAATTGGCGGCGAACACTGAAGCTTTCTTT	CASSELAANTEAFF
TRBJ1-1	NA	TRBV28	NA	TGTGCCAGCACCGGGGGGGTGTTGAACACTGAAGCTTTCTTT	CASTGGVLNTEAFF